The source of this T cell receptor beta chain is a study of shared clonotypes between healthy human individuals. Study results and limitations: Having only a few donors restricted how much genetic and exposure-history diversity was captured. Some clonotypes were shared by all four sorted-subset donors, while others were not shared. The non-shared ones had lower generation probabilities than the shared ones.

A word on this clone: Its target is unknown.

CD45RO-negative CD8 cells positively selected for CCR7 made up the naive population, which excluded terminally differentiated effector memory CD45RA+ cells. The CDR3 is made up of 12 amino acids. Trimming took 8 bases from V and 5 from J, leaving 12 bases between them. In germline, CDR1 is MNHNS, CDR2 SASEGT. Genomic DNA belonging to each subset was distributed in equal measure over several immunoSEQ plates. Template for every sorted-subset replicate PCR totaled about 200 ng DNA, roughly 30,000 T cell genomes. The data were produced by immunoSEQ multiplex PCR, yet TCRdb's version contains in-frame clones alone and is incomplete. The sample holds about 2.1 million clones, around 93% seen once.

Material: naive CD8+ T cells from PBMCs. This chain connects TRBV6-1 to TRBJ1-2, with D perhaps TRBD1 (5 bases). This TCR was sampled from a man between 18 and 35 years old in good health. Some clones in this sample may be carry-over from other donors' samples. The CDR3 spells CASVGLWYGYTF. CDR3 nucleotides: TGTGCCAGCGTGGGGCTTTGGTATGGCTACACCTTC.